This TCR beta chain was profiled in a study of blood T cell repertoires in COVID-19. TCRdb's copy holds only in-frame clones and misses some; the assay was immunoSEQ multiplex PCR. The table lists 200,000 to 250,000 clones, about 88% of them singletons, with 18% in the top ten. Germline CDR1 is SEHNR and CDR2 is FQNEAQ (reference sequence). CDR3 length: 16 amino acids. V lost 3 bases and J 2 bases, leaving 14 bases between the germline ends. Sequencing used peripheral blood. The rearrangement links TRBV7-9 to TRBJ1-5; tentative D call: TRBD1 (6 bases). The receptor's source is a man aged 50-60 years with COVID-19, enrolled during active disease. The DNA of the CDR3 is TGTGCCAGCAGCTTCTGGGGGGGCCGGGGCAATCAGCCCCAGCATTTT. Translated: CASSFWGGRGNQPQHF.